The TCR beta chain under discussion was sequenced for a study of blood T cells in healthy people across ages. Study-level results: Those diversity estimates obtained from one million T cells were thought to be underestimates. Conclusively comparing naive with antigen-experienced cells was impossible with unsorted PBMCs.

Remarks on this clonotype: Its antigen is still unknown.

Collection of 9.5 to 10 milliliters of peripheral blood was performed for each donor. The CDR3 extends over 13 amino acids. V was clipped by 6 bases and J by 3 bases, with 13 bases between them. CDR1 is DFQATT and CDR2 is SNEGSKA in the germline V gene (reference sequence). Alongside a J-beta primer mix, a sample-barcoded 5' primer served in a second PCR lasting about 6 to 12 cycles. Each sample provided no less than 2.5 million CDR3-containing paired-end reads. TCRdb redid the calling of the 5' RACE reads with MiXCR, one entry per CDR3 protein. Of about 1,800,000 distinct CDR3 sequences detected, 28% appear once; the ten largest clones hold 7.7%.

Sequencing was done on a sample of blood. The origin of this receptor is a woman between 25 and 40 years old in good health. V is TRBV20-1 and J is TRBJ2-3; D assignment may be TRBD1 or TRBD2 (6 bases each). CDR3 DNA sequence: TGCAGTGCAACCCCGGGGGCGACAGATACGCAGTATTTT. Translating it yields CSATPGATDTQYF.